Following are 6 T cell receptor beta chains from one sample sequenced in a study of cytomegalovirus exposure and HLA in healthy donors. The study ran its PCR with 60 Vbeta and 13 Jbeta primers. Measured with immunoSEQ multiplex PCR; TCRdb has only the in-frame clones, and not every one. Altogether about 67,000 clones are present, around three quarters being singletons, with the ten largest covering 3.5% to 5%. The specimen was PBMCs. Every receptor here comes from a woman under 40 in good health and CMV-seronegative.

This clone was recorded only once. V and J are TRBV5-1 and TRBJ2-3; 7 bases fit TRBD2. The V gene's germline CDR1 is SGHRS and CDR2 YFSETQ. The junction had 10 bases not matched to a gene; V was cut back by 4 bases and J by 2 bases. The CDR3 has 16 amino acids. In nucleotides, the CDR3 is TGCGCCAGCAGCAACGCTAGCGGAACGTACACAGATACGCAGTATTTT. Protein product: CASSNASGTYTDTQYF.

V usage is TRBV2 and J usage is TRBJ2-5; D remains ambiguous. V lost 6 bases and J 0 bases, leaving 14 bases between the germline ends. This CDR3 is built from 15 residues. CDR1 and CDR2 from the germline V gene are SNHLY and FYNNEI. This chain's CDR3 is CASSLQRRYQETQYF. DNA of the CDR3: TGTGCCAGCAGCTTGCAGCGAAGGTACCAAGAGACCCAGTACTTC.

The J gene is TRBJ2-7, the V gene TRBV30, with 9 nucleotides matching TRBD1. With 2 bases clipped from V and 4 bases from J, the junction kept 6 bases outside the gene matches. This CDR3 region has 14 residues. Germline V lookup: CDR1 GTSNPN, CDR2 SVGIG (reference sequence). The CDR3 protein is CAWSPGQGAYEQYF. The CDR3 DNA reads TGTGCCTGGAGTCCGGGACAGGGAGCGTACGAGCAGTACTTC.

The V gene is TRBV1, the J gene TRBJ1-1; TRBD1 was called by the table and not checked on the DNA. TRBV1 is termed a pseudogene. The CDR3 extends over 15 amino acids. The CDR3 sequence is CTSSQRQGGSTEAFF. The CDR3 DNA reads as TGCACCAGCAGCCAACGACAGGGAGGTAGCACTGAAGCTTTCTTT.

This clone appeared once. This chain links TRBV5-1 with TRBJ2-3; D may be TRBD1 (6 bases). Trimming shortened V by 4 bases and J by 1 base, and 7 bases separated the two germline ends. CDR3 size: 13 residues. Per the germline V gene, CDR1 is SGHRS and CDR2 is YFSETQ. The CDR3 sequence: CASSRQGTDTQYF. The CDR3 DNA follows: TGCGCCAGCAGCAGACAGGGCACAGATACGCAGTATTTT. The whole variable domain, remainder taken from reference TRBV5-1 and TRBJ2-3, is KAGVTQTPRYLIKTRGQQVTLSCSPISGHRSVSWYQQTPGQGLQFLFEYFSETQRNKGNFPGRFSGRQFSNSRSEMNVSTLELGDSALYLCASSRQGTDTQYFGPGTRLTVL.

CDR3 region: CASSLWVRVQGDYGYTF. CDR3 nucleotides: TGTGCCAGCAGCCTATGGGTCCGGGTCCAGGGCGACTATGGCTACACCTTC. The rearrangement joins TRBV11-2 to TRBJ1-2; D might be TRBD1 (5 bases). With 5 bases removed from V and 3 bases from J, the gap between germline ends came to 22 bases. Germline CDR1 is SGHAT and CDR2 is FQNNGV. This CDR3 spans 17 amino acids. Together with reference TRBV11-2 and TRBJ1-2, the CDR3 gives the full variable domain: EAGVAQSPRYKIIEKRQSVAFWCNPISGHATLYWYQQILGQGPKLLIQFQNNGVVDDSQLPKDRFSAERLKGVDSTLKIQPAKLEDSAVYLCASSLWVRVQGDYGYTFGSGTRLTVV.